This is a list of T cell receptor beta chains from one sample in a study of cytomegalovirus exposure and HLA in healthy donors. Assay: immunoSEQ multiplex PCR; the TCRdb copy retains only in-frame clones and omits some. The table has about 120,000 clones, roughly 70% seen once; the top ten hold just under 3%. Source material: PBMCs. The receptors shown here come from a woman in her thirties or forties in good health and CMV-seropositive. Both conserved end residues are part of each CDR3. D genes are given only for firm matches. Not all rows give a size; the values are once, few, many and, for expanded clones, a class.

TRBJ2-7,TRBD1,.,TRBV7-9,TGTGCCAGCAGCTCAAAGATTGCTTGGACAGGGGGCAACGAGCAGTACTTC,CASSSKIAWTGGNEQYF
TRBJ2-7,.,.,TRBV30,TGTGCCTGGAGTGTTAACGCGGACGAGCAGTACTTC,CAWSVNADEQYF
TRBJ1-4,.,.,TRBV30,TGTGCCTGGAGTGGGACAGCAAACTCCGTAACTGAAAAACTGTTTTTT,CAWSGTANSVTEKLFF
TRBJ2-3,TRBD2,once,TRBV29-1,TGCAGCGTTGGTCGGGGGGGGGATACGCAGTATTTT,CSVGRGGDTQYF
TRBJ1-1,.,.,TRBV19,TGTGCCAGTAGCCGGACCCCCCTACAGGGCGGGAGCACTGAAGCTTTCTTT,CASSRTPLQGGSTEAFF
TRBJ2-1,TRBD2,.,TRBV30,TGTGCGTGGAGTGTGGGGGCGGGGGGGTCAAGCTACAATGAGCAGTTCTTC,CAWSVGAGGSSYNEQFF
TRBJ1-3,.,.,TRBV6-6,TGTGCCAGCACCCCGGACAGCAGCTCTGGAAACACCATATATTTT,CASTPDSSSGNTIYF
TRBJ1-1,.,.,TRBV6-5,TGTGCCAGCAGGGAGGCAGACACTGAAGCTTTCTTT,CASREADTEAFF
TRBJ2-1,.,.,TRBV29-1,TGCAGCGTTGAAGATCGTATCAATGAGCAGTTCTTC,CSVEDRINEQFF
TRBJ2-5,.,.,TRBV27,TGTGCCAGCAGTCCGACAAAGTGGGAGACCCAGTACTTC,CASSPTKWETQYF
TRBJ1-5,TRBD1,.,TRBV19,TGTGCCACCGTAGACAGGGGTGTTGGTAATCAGCCCCAGCATTTT,CATVDRGVGNQPQHF
TRBJ2-3,TRBD1,few,TRBV19,TGTGCCAGTAGTATAGAAGGGACAGGGATAGATACGCAGTATTTT,CASSIEGTGIDTQYF
TRBJ1-1,.,.,TRBV5-8,TGTGCCAGCAGCTTTCAGGGGACCACTGAAGCTTTCTTT,CASSFQGTTEAFF
TRBJ2-2,TRBD2,.,TRBV7-9,TGTGCCAGCAGCTCAAGACTAGCGGGGGCCTACGGGGAGCTGTTTTTT,CASSSRLAGAYGELFF
TRBJ2-7,TRBD1,.,TRBV18,TGTGCCAGCTCACCACCAGACAGGGTCGGGCAGCAGTACTTC,CASSPPDRVGQQYF
TRBJ2-7,.,few,TRBV4-2,TGTGCCAGCAGCCAACTTCCACACTACGAGCAGTACTTC,CASSQLPHYEQYF
TRBJ1-3,.,.,TRBV5-6,TGTGCCAGCAGCTTCGGGGGACCTACGGCTGGAAACACCATATATTTT,CASSFGGPTAGNTIYF
TRBJ2-7,TRBD1,.,TRBV7-8,TGTGCCAGCAGCCGAACAGACAGGGTTAGCTCCTACGAGCAGTACTTC,CASSRTDRVSSYEQYF
TRBJ2-5,.,.,TRBV7-6,TGTGCCAGCAGCTTACTACAGCCGCAAGAGACCCAGTACTTC,CASSLLQPQETQYF
TRBJ1-5,TRBD1,.,TRBV5-4,TGTGCCAGCAGCTGGGACAGGGAGGTCGGTCAGCCCCAGCATTTT,CASSWDREVGQPQHF
TRBJ2-7,TRBD1,.,TRBV7-2,TGTGCCAGCAGCGGACAAACAGGGGGCGGAATCTACGAGCAGTACTTC,CASSGQTGGGIYEQYF
TRBJ2-5,TRBD2,few,TRBV30,TGTGCCTGGAGTACCCCGACTAGCCCACAGTACTTC,CAWSTPTSPQYF
TRBJ2-1,TRBD2,.,TRBV2,TGTGCCAGCAGTGAAGCTTTAAGCGGGGGGCTGAATGAGCAGTTCTTC,CASSEALSGGLNEQFF
TRBJ2-6,.,.,TRBV15,TGTGCCACCAGCAGAGTTAGGAACAGAAACTCTGGGGCCAACGTCCTGACTTTC,CATSRVRNRNSGANVLTF
TRBJ1-5,.,once,TRBV4-3,TGCGCCAGCAGCCAAGAATTGACAGCGAAAGATCAGCCCCAGCATTTT,CASSQELTAKDQPQHF
TRBJ1-5,TRBD1,.,TRBV7-8,TGTGCCAGCACCATGGGACAGTCAACTCAGCCCCAGCATTTT,CASTMGQSTQPQHF
TRBJ1-1,TRBD1,.,TRBV19,TGTGCCAGTAGTATCGGGACAGGGGTTGGGGGCACTGAAGCTTTCTTT,CASSIGTGVGGTEAFF
TRBJ2-1,.,.,TRBV2,TGTGCCAGCAGGGTACAAAACCCCAATGAGCAGTTCTTC,CASRVQNPNEQFF
TRBJ1-3,.,.,TRBV4-3,TGCGCCAGCAGCCAAGATTGGAGGGGATCGAGCTCTGGAAACACCATATATTTT,CASSQDWRGSSSGNTIYF
TRBJ2-7,.,few,TRBV27,TGTGCCAGCAGTTTCTCCGTAGGGGCAAGATCCTACGAGCAGTACTTC,CASSFSVGARSYEQYF
TRBJ2-1,.,.,TRBV25-1,TGTGCCAGCAGTGAAAGGTCAGGGCACAATGAGCAGTTCTTC,CASSERSGHNEQFF
TRBJ2-7,.,.,TRBV6-1,TGTGCCAGCAGTGGAAGCCGGGACATTCGGTACGAGCAGTACTTC,CASSGSRDIRYEQYF
TRBJ2-1,TRBD2,.,TRBV6-6,TGTGCCAGCACGCAAAGCGGGAGGTCCTACAATGAGCAGTTCTTC,CASTQSGRSYNEQFF
TRBJ2-3,.,.,TRBV6-5,TGTGCCAGCAGTGGTTTCAAGGGGGCAGATACGCAGTATTTT,CASSGFKGADTQYF
TRBJ2-7,TRBD1,.,TRBV29-1,TGCAGCGTGGGAGCAGTGCAGGGGGTCCACGAGCAGTACTTC,CSVGAVQGVHEQYF
TRBJ2-5,TRBD2,.,TRBV11-2,TGTGCCAGCAGCTTAGAAGGGCTAGCGGGGGGGCGGAGATTTGGAGAGACCCAGTACTTC,CASSLEGLAGGRRFGETQYF
TRBJ2-5,.,.,TRBV7-2,TGTGCCAGCGGCCCCTCCCTGGGGCCTCGGGAGACCCAGTACTTC,CASGPSLGPRETQYF
TRBJ1-5,TRBD1,.,TRBV5-1,TGCGCCAGCAGCTACTCGGGACAGGGCCCAGGGGAGCCCCAGCATTTT,CASSYSGQGPGEPQHF
TRBJ1-5,TRBD1,.,TRBV7-2,TGTGCCAGCAGCTCGGGACAGGGGAGCAATCAGCCCCAGCATTTT,CASSSGQGSNQPQHF
TRBJ2-7,.,.,TRBV2,TGTGCCAGCACGGGACACATTACGTACGAGCAGTACTTC,CASTGHITYEQYF
TRBJ2-7,TRBD1,.,TRBV19,TGTGCCAGTAGTCCACGGGACAGGGTTACGTACGAGCAGTACTTC,CASSPRDRVTYEQYF
TRBJ1-4,.,.,TRBV15,TGTGCCACCAGCAGAGAGCGGGGGTTTGGTGAAAAACTGTTTTTT,CATSRERGFGEKLFF
TRBJ1-6,TRBD1,.,TRBV7-2,TGTGCCAGCAGCTATAGACAGGGGCTCAATTCACCCCTCCACTTT,CASSYRQGLNSPLHF
TRBJ2-1,TRBD2,.,TRBV15,TGTGCCACCAGCAGAGATCTGGCTAGCGGGAGTTTAAATGAGCAGTTCTTC,CATSRDLASGSLNEQFF
TRBJ1-5,.,.,TRBV30,TGTGCCTGGAGCGTAAACCCAGACTCGCTCATAGGTAGTCAGCCCCAGCATTTT,CAWSVNPDSLIGSQPQHF
TRBJ2-5,.,.,TRBV7-2,TGTGCCAGCAGCTTAGTCGGGACACAAGAGACCCAGTACTTC,CASSLVGTQETQYF
TRBJ2-5,TRBD1,.,TRBV7-2,TGTGCCAGCAGCTTCACAGGGGGCTCAGAGACCCAGTACTTC,CASSFTGGSETQYF
TRBJ1-6,.,.,TRBV7-6,TGTGCCAGCAGCTTAGTTGGGACACCGGATAATTCACCCCTCCACTTT,CASSLVGTPDNSPLHF
TRBJ2-5,.,.,TRBV5-6,TGTGCCAGCAGCTTGGCAGGGGGGGAGACCCAGTACTTC,CASSLAGGETQYF
TRBJ2-5,TRBD2,few,TRBV5-5,TGTGCCAGCAGCTTGACTGCGGGAGGCCAAGAGACCCAGTACTTC,CASSLTAGGQETQYF
TRBJ1-3,TRBD1,.,TRBV7-2,TGTGCCAGCAGCTGGCAGGGGGTCGGAAACACCATATATTTT,CASSWQGVGNTIYF
TRBJ2-7,.,.,TRBV7-6,TGTGCCAGCAGCTTTAACTCCGGGAGTTACGAGGTCTACGAGCAGTACTTC,CASSFNSGSYEVYEQYF
TRBJ2-5,.,.,TRBV6-5,TGTGCCAGCACCACCGGGCGGGGGCGCCAAGAGACCCAGTACTTC,CASTTGRGRQETQYF
TRBJ1-2,.,.,TRBV21-1,TGTGCCAGCAGCAAAGATGGGACAGGGTTCTATAAGGGAGGGGGCTACACCTTC,CASSKDGTGFYKGGGYTF